The clone carrying this T cell receptor (beta chain) turned up a few times. Antigen: not known. This sample stems from a study of cytomegalovirus exposure and HLA in healthy donors. Looking at the study overall: Among around 170 million T cells, an earlier analysis found approximately 110 million unique TCR beta sequences. Early released data had around 79 million unique TCRs, all coming from HLA-typed donors. Broader study findings: Per published accounts, TCR beta sequences correctly predicted the HLA-A and HLA-B alleles of most subjects.

In the PCR, 60 Vbeta and 13 Jbeta primers were used. Here immunoSEQ multiplex PCR was the method, and the copy in TCRdb shows in-frame clones only, minus some. Here the sample spans roughly 180,000 clones, roughly 74% being singletons. V gave up 6 bases and J gave up 5 bases, with 29 bases separating them. This CDR3 spans 18 amino acids. Germline loops: CDR1 MNHEY, CDR2 SMNVEV (reference sequence). V is TRBV27 and J is TRBJ2-7; tentatively, D is TRBD1 (6 bases). The origin of this receptor is a woman in her twenties or thirties in good health and CMV-seropositive. Source material: PBMCs. The CDR3 bases are TGTGCCAGCAGAGAAGGTCCAGGGGAAAGGTCTCGGGGTCACGAGCAGTACTTC. This encodes CASREGPGERSRGHEQYF.